The 28 T cell receptor beta chains listed next were all sequenced from one sample in a study of OX40 agonist ivuxolimab in advanced cancers. The protocol was immunoSEQ multiplex PCR, while the TCRdb copy is restricted to in-frame clones and leaves out a portion. This sample has 65,000 to 80,000 clones, with roughly 90% found just once. Sequenced here: CD4+ or CD8+ T cells sorted from blood, sampled in a trial of the OX40 agonist ivuxolimab. The source of these receptors is an adult with an advanced solid tumor such as melanoma, head and neck, liver or kidney cancer.

This clone was seen a few times. The chain couples TRBV7-9 to TRBJ1-1, with D maybe TRBD1 (5 bases). Deletions cut 5 bases from V and 1 base from J, with 17 bases between. In germline, CDR1 is SEHNR, CDR2 FQNEAQ (reference sequence). The CDR3 runs to 16 residues. This chain's CDR3 is CASSPSRGDSNTEAFF. In DNA, the CDR3 is TGTGCCAGCAGCCCATCCCGGGGGGACTCGAACACTGAAGCTTTCTTT. Filled out from reference TRBV7-9 and TRBJ1-1, the complete variable domain reads DTGVSQNPRHKITKRGQNVTFRCDPISEHNRLYWYRQTLGQGPEFLTYFQNEAQLEKSRLLSDRFSAERPKGSFSTLEIQRTEQGDSAMYLCASSPSRGDSNTEAFFGQGTRLTVV.

The genes are TRBV5-4 and TRBJ2-7; 8 nucleotides align to TRBD2. This CDR3 has 14 residues. The V gene end was trimmed by 2 bases and the J gene end by 7 bases; junction bases not matched to a gene: 8. Germline CDR1 is SGHNT and CDR2 is YYREEE (reference sequence). The CDR3 DNA follows: TGTGCCAGCAGCTTTAGCGGGAACCAGAGGGAGCAGTACTTC. Translating it yields CASSFSGNQREQYF.

This clone was recorded a few times. The rearrangement joins TRBV5-1 to TRBJ2-7, with 8 bases that match TRBD2. Germline lookup yields CDR1 SGHRS and CDR2 YFSETQ. Trimming took 1 base from V and 5 from J; bases not matched to a gene: 11. The CDR3 extends over 16 amino acids. The DNA of the CDR3 is TGCGCCAGCAGCTTGCTTGGTCCCAGCGGGAGCGACGAGCAGTACTTC. This codes for CASSLLGPSGSDEQYF.

This rearrangement joins TRBV9 to TRBJ1-4; no clear D. V was pared by 1 base and J by 10 bases, with 5 bases between. This CDR3 region has 11 residues. In germline, CDR1 is SGDLS, CDR2 YYNGEE. As DNA, the CDR3 is TGTGCCAGCAGCGTAACAGTAAAACTGTTTTTT. Encoded protein: CASSVTVKLFF.

The V call is TRBV11-2, the J call TRBJ1-3, with 8 bases identical to TRBD1. The CDR3 extends over 15 amino acids. CDR1 is SGHAT and CDR2 is FQNNGV in the germline V gene. The J segment lost 4 bases and the V segment lost 4 bases, leaving 6 bases of the junction unmatched. CDR3 DNA: TGTGCCAGCAGCTCGACAGGGGTGGAAGGAAACACCATATATTTT. This gives the protein CASSSTGVEGNTIYF.

This chain links TRBV7-9 with TRBJ2-1, with 10 bases identical to TRBD1. This CDR3 has 15 residues. With V trimmed by 6 bases and J by 9 bases, 11 bases remained unmatched. The germline V gene encodes CDR1 SEHNR and CDR2 FQNEAQ (reference sequence). CDR3 loop: CASSKGQGGFTEQFF. The CDR3 DNA reads as TGTGCCAGCAGTAAAGGACAGGGGGGGTTTACTGAGCAGTTCTTC.

The chain links TRBV6-5 to TRBJ2-1; 11 bases align to TRBD2. The CDR3 contains 16 residues. CDR1 MNHEY and CDR2 SVGAGI come from the germline V gene. The J segment lost 9 bases and the V segment lost 0 bases, leaving 7 bases of the junction unmatched. The DNA for the CDR3 is TGTGCCAGCAGTTACTCATCGACTAGCGGGATGGGTGAGCAGTTCTTC. It translates to CASSYSSTSGMGEQFF.

This chain connects TRBV7-9 to TRBJ2-2, with unresolved D. The V gene's germline CDR1 is SEHNR and CDR2 FQNEAQ (reference sequence). The V end was cut by 2 bases, the J end by 6 bases, with 4 bases between. This CDR3 region has 12 residues. Here the CDR3 reads CASSLKAGELFF. DNA for the CDR3: TGTGCCAGCAGCTTAAAGGCCGGGGAGCTGTTTTTT.

The chain links TRBV6-1 to TRBJ1-1; D is undetermined. Germline-derived CDR1 and CDR2 are MNHNS and SASEGT. This CDR3 is built from 14 residues. With 3 bases removed from V and 5 bases from J, the gap between germline ends came to 13 bases. As DNA, the CDR3 is TGTGCCAGCAGTGAGATATCCTGGGGAACTGAAGCTTTCTTT. Protein product: CASSEISWGTEAFF.

This sequence joins TRBV7-2 and TRBJ2-7; TRBD2 matches at 9 bases. Per germline, CDR1 SGHTA and CDR2 FQGNSA. The CDR3 has 15 residues. The V gene end was trimmed by 3 bases and the J gene end by 2 bases; junction bases not matched to a gene: 5. CDR3 amino acids: CASSFPLAGPYEQYF. Written as DNA, the CDR3 is TGTGCCAGCAGCTTCCCACTAGCGGGTCCCTACGAGCAGTACTTC.

The V gene is TRBV7-2, the J gene TRBJ2-1; 7 bases map to TRBD1. The CDR3 has 14 residues. The germline V gene has CDR1 SGHTA and CDR2 FQGNSA. V gave up 7 bases and J gave up 4 bases; unmatched junction bases: 7. The DNA for the CDR3 is TGTGCCAGCAACGACGGACAGGTGTACAATGAGCAGTTCTTC. As protein: CASNDGQVYNEQFF.

V usage is TRBV18 and J usage is TRBJ2-3, with 7 bases matching TRBD2. The J segment lost 2 bases and the V segment lost 2 bases, leaving 10 bases of the junction unmatched. The CDR3 runs 17 residues. Germline loops: CDR1 KGHSH, CDR2 LQKENI. CDR3 in DNA: TGTGCCAGCTCACCAGGTCGGGCGGGAGTTATCACAGATACGCAGTATTTT. Translated: CASSPGRAGVITDTQYF.

The chain employs TRBV5-4 and TRBJ2-3; D not certain. The CDR3 is 13 residues long. V lost 4 bases and J 0 bases, leaving 6 bases between the germline ends. The germline V gene has CDR1 SGHNT and CDR2 YYREEE (reference sequence). DNA of the CDR3: TGTGCCAGCAGCCCAGCTAGCACAGATACGCAGTATTTT. The encoded protein is CASSPASTDTQYF.

This clone came up once. The gene calls are TRBV29-1 and TRBJ2-1; 7 bases are shared with TRBD2. The germline V gene has CDR1 SQVTM and CDR2 ANQGSEA. V trimming: 4 bases; J trimming: 2 bases; junction bases outside the gene matches: 2. CDR3 length: 13 residues. In DNA, the CDR3 is TGCAGCGTTGCTAGCGGAACCTACAATGAGCAGTTCTTC. Its translation: CSVASGTYNEQFF.

The rearrangement uses TRBV19 and TRBJ2-7; perhaps TRBD2 as D (5 bases). Trimming cost V 5 bases and J 3 bases, with 14 bases left between them. The CDR3 is made up of 14 amino acids. The V gene's germline CDR1 is LNHDA and CDR2 SQIVND (reference sequence). The CDR3 sequence: CASSPYRRDYEQYF. CDR3 sequence (DNA): TGTGCCAGTAGTCCCTACCGACGGGACTACGAGCAGTACTTC.

On this clone: Other DNA variants within this sample encode the same CDR3. The CDR3 is CASSLGGAGGGYTF. The CDR3 nucleotides read TGTGCCAGCAGCTTGGGGGGCGCGGGGGGGGGCTACACCTTC. The V gene is TRBV7-8, the J gene TRBJ1-2, with a possible D match to TRBD1 (6 bases). The CDR3 contains 14 residues. V lost 3 bases and J lost 8, with 16 bases in between. Germline lookup yields CDR1 SGHVS and CDR2 FQNEAQ. The whole variable domain, remainder taken from reference TRBV7-8 and TRBJ1-2, is GAGVSQSPRYKVAKRGQDVALRCDPISGHVSLFWYQQALGQGPEFLTYFQNEAQLDKSGLPSDRFFAERPEGSVSTLKIQRTQQEDSAVYLCASSLGGAGGGYTFGSGTRLTVV.

The chain uses TRBV6-1 and TRBJ2-5, with 8 bases matching TRBD1. Losses at the gene ends were 5 bases for V and 5 bases for J; bases not matched to a gene: 7. CDR1 is MNHNS and CDR2 is SASEGT in the germline V gene. The CDR3 has 14 residues. The DNA of the CDR3 is TGTGCCAGCAGTCAGGACAGGGCCGGGGAGACCCAGTACTTC. This codes for CASSQDRAGETQYF.

The chain joins TRBV6-5 to TRBJ1-1; D is perhaps TRBD1 (5 bases). The CDR3 has 15 residues. Germline values: CDR1 MNHEY, CDR2 SVGAGI. Trimming took off 1 base at V and 3 bases at J, with 12 bases between the two ends. The CDR3 region is CASSYLGASDTEAFF. The DNA for the CDR3 is TGTGCCAGCAGTTACTTAGGGGCGTCGGACACTGAAGCTTTCTTT.

The CDR3 DNA sequence: TGTGCCAGCAGCTTAGCGCTGAAAGGTCAAAGTGCCAATCAGGCGCCTCAGCCCCAGCATTTT. It codes for CASSLALKGQSANQAPQPQHF. This chain uses TRBV7-8 with TRBJ1-5; D gene unclear. The germline CDR1 and CDR2 sequences are SGHVS and FQNEAQ. Trimming cost V 0 bases and J 6 bases, with 30 bases left between them. The CDR3 has 21 amino acids. Drawing the rest from reference TRBV7-8 and TRBJ1-5, the complete variable domain is GAGVSQSPRYKVAKRGQDVALRCDPISGHVSLFWYQQALGQGPEFLTYFQNEAQLDKSGLPSDRFFAERPEGSVSTLKIQRTQQEDSAVYLCASSLALKGQSANQAPQPQHFGDGTRLSIL.

The chain couples TRBV4-2 to TRBJ1-3; 7 bases agree with TRBD1. V lost 4 bases, J lost 1 base, and 4 bases stayed unmatched. The CDR3 spans 15 residues. Germline CDR1 reads LGHNA; CDR2 reads YNFKEQ. CDR3 residues: CASSPPDRSGNTIYF. CDR3 nucleotides: TGTGCCAGCAGCCCTCCGGACAGGTCTGGAAACACCATATATTTT.

In this sample, this clone turned up once. The chain recombines TRBV27 with TRBJ1-1; 11 bases align to TRBD1. The junction had 4 bases not matched to a gene; V was cut back by 6 bases and J by 4 bases. CDR3 length: 14 residues. Germline-derived CDR1 and CDR2 are MNHEY and SMNVEV (reference sequence). The CDR3 region is CASRAGQGATEAFF. In DNA form, the CDR3 reads TGTGCCAGCAGAGCCGGACAGGGGGCCACTGAAGCTTTCTTT.

The chain links TRBV29-1 to TRBJ1-1; D gene uncertain. The germline V gene has CDR1 SQVTM and CDR2 ANQGSEA. The CDR3 length is 12 residues. The V end was cut by 3 bases, the J end by 2 bases, with 7 bases between. For the CDR3, the DNA is TGCAGCGTTGAGTCGGTTAACACTGAAGCTTTCTTT. Translating gives CSVESVNTEAFF. The full variable domain, in which reference TRBV29-1 and TRBJ1-1 provide the parts outside the CDR3, is SAVISQKPSRDICQRGTSLTIQCQVDSQVTMMFWYRQQPGQSLTLIATANQGSEATYESGFVIDKFPISRPNLTFSTLTVSNMSPEDSSIYLCSVESVNTEAFFGQGTRLTVV.

This chain uses TRBV7-3 with TRBJ2-1, with D possibly being TRBD2 (6 bases). Trimming removed 6 bases from V and 4 bases from J, with 19 bases in between. This CDR3 contains 16 residues. The germline CDR1 and CDR2 sequences are SGHTA and FQGTGA. The chain's CDR3 is CASSTEGGNLYNEQFF. The DNA for the CDR3 is TGTGCCAGCAGTACAGAGGGCGGGAACCTATACAATGAGCAGTTCTTC.

The V call is TRBV7-2, the J call TRBJ2-5, with D tentatively TRBD1 or TRBD2 (6 bases each). V lost 3 bases and J 5 bases, leaving 13 bases between the germline ends. The germline gives CDR1 SGHTA, CDR2 FQGNSA. The CDR3 length is 14 residues. Written as DNA, the CDR3 is TGTGCCAGCAGCTTTGGGGGGCTCGGTGAGACCCAGTACTTC. It codes for CASSFGGLGETQYF.

The V and J genes are TRBV7-9 and TRBJ2-7; 10 bases fit TRBD2. V trimming: 2 bases; J trimming: 6 bases; junction bases outside the gene matches: 4. Germline V gene lookup returns CDR1 SEHNR and CDR2 FQNEAQ (reference sequence). This CDR3 spans 14 amino acids. For the CDR3, the DNA is TGTGCCAGCAGCTTATCTAGCGGGAGTTCCGAGCAGTACTTC. Its translation is CASSLSSGSSEQYF.

CDR3 region: CASSTGQYNQPQHF. The CDR3 bases are TGTGCCAGTAGTACAGGACAGTATAATCAGCCCCAGCATTTT. The chain is built from TRBV19 and TRBJ1-5; tentatively, D is TRBD1 (6 bases). Trimming removed 4 bases at V and 4 bases at J, with 11 bases between. Germline-derived CDR1 and CDR2 are LNHDA and SQIVND (reference sequence). There are 14 residues in the CDR3. The full variable domain, in which reference TRBV19 and TRBJ1-5 provide the parts outside the CDR3, is DGGITQSPKYLFRKEGQNVTLSCEQNLNHDAMYWYRQDPGQGLRLIYYSQIVNDFQKGDIAEGYSVSREKKESFPLTVTSAQKNPTAFYLCASSTGQYNQPQHFGDGTRLSIL.

This clone came up a few times. V and J are TRBV10-3 and TRBJ2-7, with a tentative D call TRBD2 (6 bases). CDR1 ENHRY and CDR2 SYGVKD come from the germline V gene. Trimming took 6 bases from V and 7 from J, leaving 16 bases between them. The CDR3 sequence is 13 residues long. CDR3 in DNA: TGTGCCATCAGGGCGGAGGGCGTTCAAGAGCAGTACTTC. Its translation: CAIRAEGVQEQYF.

This clone has only one observation. This rearrangement joins TRBV5-1 to TRBJ2-3, with 9 bases matching TRBD2. CDR1 is SGHRS, CDR2 YFSETQ, per germline. CDR3 size: 16 residues. J was trimmed by 4 bases and V by 4 bases; bases with no gene match: 10. DNA for the CDR3: TGCGCCAGCAGCCCAGCAGGGGCGGGAGGGCCAGATACGCAGTATTTT. This codes for CASSPAGAGGPDTQYF.